This T cell receptor (beta chain) was identified in a study of blood T cell repertoires in COVID-19. Produced via immunoSEQ multiplex PCR; TCRdb's table is partial and in-frame only. The table shows 71,000 or so clones, with approximately 87% occurring only once. The receptor comes from a man aged 50 to 59 with active COVID-19. Source material: peripheral blood.

The DNA for the CDR3 is TGCGCCAGCAGCTTGGAATTGGGGCCTACCTACGAGCAGTACTTC. Translating it yields CASSLELGPTYEQYF. This rearrangement joins TRBV5-1 to TRBJ2-7, with D tentatively TRBD1 (5 bases). The germline V gene encodes CDR1 SGHRS and CDR2 YFSETQ. Trimming stripped 0 bases from V and 2 bases from J, with 12 bases between. The CDR3 has 15 residues.